These 12 T cell receptor beta chains were sequenced from one sample in a study of OX40 agonist ivuxolimab in advanced cancers. The method was immunoSEQ multiplex PCR; TCRdb's version includes in-frame clones alone and lacks a portion of them. The data show some 77,000 clones, more than 80% seen once. Sequencing was performed on CD4+ or CD8+ T cells sorted from blood, taken in a trial of the OX40 agonist ivuxolimab. The receptors here all came from an adult with an advanced solid tumor such as melanoma, head and neck, liver or kidney cancer.

This clone was counted a single time. This sequence joins TRBV5-1 and TRBJ2-7; D gene uncertain. Germline values: CDR1 SGHRS, CDR2 YFSETQ. V gave up 3 bases and J gave up 7 bases, with 23 bases separating them. The CDR3 consists of 16 residues. The DNA of the CDR3 is TGCGCCAGCAGCTCCCTACCTTGCTCCCTTTCATGTGAGCAGTACTTC. This encodes CASSSLPCSLSCEQYF.

The V call is TRBV5-1, the J call TRBJ1-4, with 7 bases matching TRBD1. CDR1 is SGHRS, CDR2 YFSETQ, per germline. CDR3 size: 14 residues. J was trimmed by 3 bases and V by 4 bases; bases with no gene match: 3. The CDR3 protein is CASSTGDPNEKLFF. The CDR3 coding sequence is TGCGCCAGCAGCACAGGGGATCCTAATGAAAAACTGTTTTTT.

The table lists this clone with a few counts. The chain couples TRBV9 to TRBJ2-1; D assignment may be TRBD1 or TRBD2 (5 bases each). This CDR3 has 10 residues. V was pared by 7 bases and J by 11 bases, with 10 bases between. Germline V gives CDR1 SGDLS, CDR2 YYNGEE. The CDR3 region has the DNA TGTGCCAGCGGGGACGGGAAGCAGTTCTTC. Its translation: CASGDGKQFF.

A word on this clone: The sample contains more than one DNA sequence encoding this CDR3. This rearrangement joins TRBV7-2 to TRBJ2-5, with D unclear. Germline assignment: CDR1 SGHTA and CDR2 FQGNSA. CDR3 size: 16 residues. Trimming cost V 6 bases and J 4 bases, with 21 bases left between them. CDR3 DNA sequence: TGTGCCAGCAGTCACCATCTCGTTAATATGCGAGAGACCCAGTACTTC. It codes for CASSHHLVNMRETQYF.

CDR3 amino acids: CASSQRGSPGELFF. The CDR3 bases are TGTGCCAGCAGTCAGAGGGGTTCGCCAGGGGAGCTGTTTTTT. The V and J genes are TRBV2 and TRBJ2-2, with D tentatively TRBD1 or TRBD2 (5 bases each). The ends were cut back, 5 bases at V and 8 bases at J, with 15 bases in the middle. In germline, CDR1 is SNHLY, CDR2 FYNNEI. The CDR3 sequence is 14 residues long.

The rearrangement links TRBV27 to TRBJ2-5; possible D gene TRBD2, 5 bases. Germline-derived CDR1 and CDR2 are MNHEY and SMNVEV (reference sequence). The CDR3 is 15 amino acids. V shed 3 bases and J shed 8 bases, with 19 bases lying between them. CDR3 DNA: TGTGCCAGCAGTTTCGACTACCGCGATCGTTTTACCCAGTACTTC. This translates into CASSFDYRDRFTQYF.

About this clone itself: Other DNA variants within this sample encode the same CDR3. V and J are TRBV18 and TRBJ2-3, with 9 bases identical to TRBD1. The CDR3 is 18 amino acids. Trimming removed 6 bases from V and 0 bases from J; junction bases left unmatched: 13. Germline assignment: CDR1 KGHSH and CDR2 LQKENI. The CDR3 DNA sequence: TGTGCCAGCTCCCCCGGACGGGGACAGGGCGGGAGCACAGATACGCAGTATTTT. This encodes CASSPGRGQGGSTDTQYF.

V and J are TRBV5-4 and TRBJ2-2; 7 bases align to TRBD1. The CDR3 spans 14 residues. V lost 4 bases, J lost 3 bases, and 3 bases stayed unmatched. Germline CDR1 and CDR2: SGHNT and YYREEE (reference sequence). The CDR3 protein is CASSAQGDTGELFF. Here the CDR3 DNA reads TGTGCCAGCAGCGCCCAGGGGGACACCGGGGAGCTGTTTTTT.

This clone occurred a few times. The chain links TRBV5-5 to TRBJ1-3, with 8 bases fitting TRBD1. The germline V gene has CDR1 SGHKS and CDR2 YYEKEE (reference sequence). This CDR3 is 15 amino acids long. V lost 0 bases and J lost 4; bases outside the gene matches: 3. The CDR3 nucleotides read TGTGCCAGCAGCTTGGCCAGGGGGCTGGGAAACACCATATATTTT. Its translation: CASSLARGLGNTIYF.

This chain connects TRBV11-2 to TRBJ2-5; a possible D gene is TRBD1 (5 bases). The CDR3 covers 13 residues. Per the germline V gene, CDR1 is SGHAT and CDR2 is FQNNGV. Trimming pared 5 bases from V and 5 bases from J, leaving 12 bases between. Here the CDR3 reads CASSRDRSETQYF. The CDR3 nucleotides read TGTGCCAGCAGCCGAGACAGATCGGAGACCCAGTACTTC.

The chain is built from TRBV6-1 and TRBJ1-5; TRBD1 matches 7 bases. The V segment lost 6 bases and the J segment 4 bases; nucleotides outside the gene matches: 9. Germline V gives CDR1 MNHNS, CDR2 SASEGT. This CDR3 comprises 15 residues. CDR3 nucleotides: TGTGCCAGCAGATATTCATCAGGGGGGAATCAGCCCCAGCATTTT. Its translation: CASRYSSGGNQPQHF.

The rearrangement joins TRBV30 to TRBJ2-2; D is unclear. The CDR3 has 12 residues. Between the trimmed V and J ends, which lost 1 base and 3 bases, there was a span of 3 bases. Germline CDR1 reads GTSNPN; CDR2 reads SVGIG (reference sequence). The CDR3: CAWSGYTGELFF. CDR3 nucleotides: TGTGCCTGGAGTGGGTACACCGGGGAGCTGTTTTTT.